These T cell receptor beta chains were read from a single sample in a study of cytotoxic CD8 clonotypes in ibrutinib-treated CLL. The assay was immunoSEQ multiplex PCR, and TCRdb's table has in-frame clones only and misses some. The sample shows around 24,000 clones, around 84% of them seen only once. Sequencing used PBMCs, obtained before ibrutinib treatment. All receptors come from a human donor with chronic lymphocytic leukemia. Each CDR3 is given with its conserved first and last residue. The D gene is left open where the match is weak. Size is omitted from some rows. Given values are once, few, many or a class for expanded clones.

v_call: TRBV19
clone_size: -
j_call: TRBJ2-1
d_call: -
cdr3_nt: TGTGCCAGTAGTCTCCGACAGGCGGCGAATCCCTACAATGAGCAGTTCTTC
cdr3_aa: CASSLRQAANPYNEQFF

v_call: TRBV5-1
clone_size: -
j_call: TRBJ2-3
d_call: TRBD2
cdr3_nt: TGCGCCAGCAGCCCCGGGACTAGCGTTAGCACAGATACGCAGTATTTT
cdr3_aa: CASSPGTSVSTDTQYF

v_call: TRBV6-6
clone_size: -
j_call: TRBJ1-1
d_call: TRBD1
cdr3_nt: TGTGCCAGCAGTATAGACAGGGGAACTGAAGCTTTCTTT
cdr3_aa: CASSIDRGTEAFF

v_call: TRBV19
clone_size: -
j_call: TRBJ2-3
d_call: -
cdr3_nt: TGTGCCAGTAGTATTGGCAGCACAGATACGCAGTATTTT
cdr3_aa: CASSIGSTDTQYF

v_call: TRBV13
clone_size: -
j_call: TRBJ1-1
d_call: -
cdr3_nt: TGTGCCAGCAGCTTAGAGAGAAGACCTGAAGCTTTCTTT
cdr3_aa: CASSLERRPEAFF

v_call: TRBV5-1
clone_size: -
j_call: TRBJ1-2
d_call: -
cdr3_nt: TGCGCCAGCCGGTTAGAGGGGGGCTACACCTTC
cdr3_aa: CASRLEGGYTF

v_call: TRBV2
clone_size: -
j_call: TRBJ2-1
d_call: -
cdr3_nt: TGTGCCAGCAGTGAGGCGGGAAGGAGGTACAATGAGCAGTTCTTC
cdr3_aa: CASSEAGRRYNEQFF

v_call: TRBV30
clone_size: -
j_call: TRBJ2-7
d_call: TRBD1
cdr3_nt: TGTGCCTGGAACTCCGGGACAGGGGGGTACTTC
cdr3_aa: CAWNSGTGGYF

v_call: TRBV28
clone_size: -
j_call: TRBJ2-5
d_call: -
cdr3_nt: TGTGCCAGCAGTAAGGGAGAGACCCAGTACTTC
cdr3_aa: CASSKGETQYF

v_call: TRBV11-2
clone_size: once
j_call: TRBJ2-5
d_call: -
cdr3_nt: TGTGCCAGCAGCCCAGGGGGGGAGAGAACCCAGTACTTC
cdr3_aa: CASSPGGERTQYF

v_call: TRBV28
clone_size: -
j_call: TRBJ1-1
d_call: -
cdr3_nt: TGTGCCAGCAAGGAAGCCAACACTGAAGCTTTCTTT
cdr3_aa: CASKEANTEAFF

v_call: TRBV2
clone_size: -
j_call: TRBJ2-7
d_call: TRBD1
cdr3_nt: TGTGCCAGCAGTGGGGTTAAGCACAGGGGGCTTTTCGAGCAGTACTTC
cdr3_aa: CASSGVKHRGLFEQYF

v_call: TRBV2
clone_size: -
j_call: TRBJ2-1
d_call: -
cdr3_nt: TGTGCCAGCAGCGAACAGGGTTTCAATGAGCAGTTCTTC
cdr3_aa: CASSEQGFNEQFF

v_call: TRBV4-2
clone_size: -
j_call: TRBJ2-1
d_call: TRBD2
cdr3_nt: TGTGCCAGCAGCCCCTATAGCGGGAGCTCCTACAATGAGCAGTTCTTC
cdr3_aa: CASSPYSGSSYNEQFF

v_call: TRBV7-2
clone_size: -
j_call: TRBJ2-7
d_call: TRBD1
cdr3_nt: TGTGCCAGCAGCCCCAACCCGGGACAGGGGTCCTACGAGCAGTACTTC
cdr3_aa: CASSPNPGQGSYEQYF

v_call: TRBV9
clone_size: -
j_call: TRBJ2-7
d_call: -
cdr3_nt: TGTGCCAGCAGCGTAGGGACAAGGATGGGTGAGCAGTACTTC
cdr3_aa: CASSVGTRMGEQYF

v_call: TRBV19
clone_size: -
j_call: TRBJ1-2
d_call: TRBD1
cdr3_nt: TGTGCCAGTAGTAGCGACAGGGGAGGTACTTCGTACTATGGCTACACCTTC
cdr3_aa: CASSSDRGGTSYYGYTF

v_call: TRBV6-1
clone_size: -
j_call: TRBJ1-1
d_call: -
cdr3_nt: TGTGCCAGCAGTTTCGACACTGAAGCTTTCTTT
cdr3_aa: CASSFDTEAFF

v_call: TRBV5-1
clone_size: -
j_call: TRBJ1-4
d_call: -
cdr3_nt: TGCGCCAGCAGCCTCGACAGGAACGAAAAACTGTTTTTT
cdr3_aa: CASSLDRNEKLFF

v_call: TRBV5-1
clone_size: few
j_call: TRBJ1-1
d_call: -
cdr3_nt: TGCGCCAGCAGCGTAACAGGGAATACTGAAGCTTTCTTT
cdr3_aa: CASSVTGNTEAFF

v_call: TRBV10-1
clone_size: -
j_call: TRBJ2-5
d_call: TRBD1
cdr3_nt: TGCGCCAGCACCAAACAGGGGCGCCAAGAGACCCAGTACTTC
cdr3_aa: CASTKQGRQETQYF

v_call: TRBV5-1
clone_size: -
j_call: TRBJ2-7
d_call: TRBD2
cdr3_nt: TGCGCCAGCAGCTTTAATGGGGGGGAATCGTACGAGCAGTACTTC
cdr3_aa: CASSFNGGESYEQYF

v_call: TRBV7-9
clone_size: -
j_call: TRBJ2-3
d_call: TRBD2
cdr3_nt: TGTGCCAGCAGCTCCCATAAAGCAGCGGGAATCACAGATACGCAGTATTTT
cdr3_aa: CASSSHKAAGITDTQYF

v_call: TRBV9
clone_size: -
j_call: TRBJ2-6
d_call: -
cdr3_nt: TGTGCCAGCAGCGTAGGACTTGGCCGCCTGCTCCCTGGGGCCAACGTCCTGACTTTC
cdr3_aa: CASSVGLGRLLPGANVLTF

v_call: TRBV27
clone_size: -
j_call: TRBJ2-1
d_call: TRBD1
cdr3_nt: TGTGCCAGCAGTGCTGACAGGGACCCCTACAATGAGCAGTTCTTC
cdr3_aa: CASSADRDPYNEQFF

v_call: TRBV21-1
clone_size: -
j_call: TRBJ2-1
d_call: -
cdr3_nt: TGTGCCAGCAAAGGGTCTTCCCCGGATCATGAGCAGTTCTTC
cdr3_aa: CASKGSSPDHEQFF

v_call: TRBV5-1
clone_size: -
j_call: TRBJ1-1
d_call: -
cdr3_nt: TGCGCCAGCAGCTTGGGGGGTTTGGACACTGAAGCTTTCTTT
cdr3_aa: CASSLGGLDTEAFF

v_call: TRBV7-2
clone_size: -
j_call: TRBJ1-2
d_call: TRBD1
cdr3_nt: TGTGCCAGCAGCTTAGATTCGACAGGGGCGAACTATGGCTACACCTTC
cdr3_aa: CASSLDSTGANYGYTF

v_call: TRBV28
clone_size: once
j_call: TRBJ1-3
d_call: TRBD1
cdr3_nt: TGTGCCAGCAGTCCGCCCGACAGGGCTGGAAACACCATATATTTT
cdr3_aa: CASSPPDRAGNTIYF

v_call: TRBV5-6
clone_size: few
j_call: TRBJ1-5
d_call: -
cdr3_nt: TGTGCCAGCAGCGCTGGGGGGGCAGGGAATCAGCCCCAGCATTTT
cdr3_aa: CASSAGGAGNQPQHF

v_call: TRBV6-1
clone_size: few
j_call: TRBJ2-7
d_call: TRBD1
cdr3_nt: TGTGCCAGCAGTGGCCGGACAGGGGGCGAGCAGTACTTC
cdr3_aa: CASSGRTGGEQYF

v_call: TRBV11-2
clone_size: -
j_call: TRBJ1-2
d_call: TRBD1
cdr3_nt: TGTGCCAGCAGCACCCACAGGGGGCCGAACTATGGCTACACCTTC
cdr3_aa: CASSTHRGPNYGYTF

v_call: TRBV2
clone_size: few
j_call: TRBJ2-7
d_call: -
cdr3_nt: TGTGCCAGCAGTGAAGGGGGGCTAGCGGAGTTCCTCTACGAGCAGTACTTC
cdr3_aa: CASSEGGLAEFLYEQYF

v_call: TRBV13
clone_size: -
j_call: TRBJ2-5
d_call: TRBD2
cdr3_nt: TGTGCCAGCAGCTTAACACCCGGGACTAGCAGGGAGACCCAGTACTTC
cdr3_aa: CASSLTPGTSRETQYF

v_call: TRBV10-3
clone_size: -
j_call: TRBJ2-7
d_call: TRBD2
cdr3_nt: TGTGCCATCAGTGTGGGGAGCGGGAGTACATACGAGCAGTACTTC
cdr3_aa: CAISVGSGSTYEQYF

v_call: TRBV6-6
clone_size: few
j_call: TRBJ2-2
d_call: -
cdr3_nt: TGTGCCAGCAGTTACTCGGGGCTGGGGGACACCGGGGAGCTGTTTTTT
cdr3_aa: CASSYSGLGDTGELFF

v_call: TRBV14
clone_size: -
j_call: TRBJ2-3
d_call: TRBD2
cdr3_nt: TGTGCCAGCAGCCGCCTAGCGGCCCTCGGAGATACGCAGTATTTT
cdr3_aa: CASSRLAALGDTQYF

v_call: TRBV15
clone_size: -
j_call: TRBJ2-1
d_call: TRBD2
cdr3_nt: TGTGCCACCAGCATCGGGGGCAGCGGGAGTTTCAATGAGCAGTTCTTC
cdr3_aa: CATSIGGSGSFNEQFF

v_call: TRBV6-4
clone_size: -
j_call: TRBJ2-7
d_call: -
cdr3_nt: TGTGCCAGCGGAACTAGCCAAACCTACGAGCAGTACTTC
cdr3_aa: CASGTSQTYEQYF

v_call: TRBV19
clone_size: -
j_call: TRBJ2-1
d_call: -
cdr3_nt: TGTGCCAGTAGTATAGATAGGACAACGCCAAACAATGAGCAGTTCTTC
cdr3_aa: CASSIDRTTPNNEQFF

v_call: TRBV19
clone_size: few
j_call: TRBJ1-5
d_call: -
cdr3_nt: TGTGCCAGTAGAAGAAGGGATCAGCCCCAGCATTTT
cdr3_aa: CASRRRDQPQHF

v_call: TRBV5-1
clone_size: -
j_call: TRBJ2-3
d_call: -
cdr3_nt: TGCGCCAGCAGCTTGGCTCAGCGGGTGGGGGATACGCAGTATTTT
cdr3_aa: CASSLAQRVGDTQYF

v_call: TRBV18
clone_size: -
j_call: TRBJ2-5
d_call: -
cdr3_nt: TGTGCCAGCTCCAGCCTCCAAGAGACCCAGTACTTC
cdr3_aa: CASSSLQETQYF

v_call: TRBV11-2
clone_size: -
j_call: TRBJ1-6
d_call: -
cdr3_nt: TGTGCCAGCAGCTTAGGGGTGGGCTCCCGCTACTCACCCCTCCACTTT
cdr3_aa: CASSLGVGSRYSPLHF

v_call: TRBV5-4
clone_size: -
j_call: TRBJ2-7
d_call: TRBD2
cdr3_nt: TGTGCCAGCAGTTTAGCGGGAGGGCCGGGCGAGCAGTACTTC
cdr3_aa: CASSLAGGPGEQYF

v_call: TRBV2
clone_size: -
j_call: TRBJ2-5
d_call: -
cdr3_nt: TGTGCCAGCAGTGAAACCCGGATAGCGACTCAAGAGACCCAGTACTTC
cdr3_aa: CASSETRIATQETQYF

v_call: TRBV10-1
clone_size: -
j_call: TRBJ2-7
d_call: TRBD1
cdr3_nt: TGTACACGACAGGGGTTCTACGAGCAGTACTTC
cdr3_aa: CTRQGFYEQYF

v_call: TRBV7-2
clone_size: once
j_call: TRBJ1-3
d_call: -
cdr3_nt: TGTGCCAGCAGCTTATCTACTCGTGGGCACTCTGGAAACACCATATATTTT
cdr3_aa: CASSLSTRGHSGNTIYF

v_call: TRBV10-3
clone_size: -
j_call: TRBJ2-5
d_call: -
cdr3_nt: TGTGCCATCAGTGCTAGGCAGCAAGAGACCCAGTACTTC
cdr3_aa: CAISARQQETQYF

v_call: TRBV7-7
clone_size: -
j_call: TRBJ2-3
d_call: -
cdr3_nt: TGTGCCAGCAGCCCCCAAGCCGGAGCCGGTGGAGATACGCAGTATTTT
cdr3_aa: CASSPQAGAGGDTQYF

v_call: TRBV6-1
clone_size: -
j_call: TRBJ2-1
d_call: -
cdr3_nt: TGTGCCAGCTGTTTGCCAGGGGTATACAATGAGCAGTTCTTC
cdr3_aa: CASCLPGVYNEQFF